Reported below is one T cell receptor (beta chain). No antigen is known for it. This entry belongs to a study of T-cell memory formation after mild COVID-19. Study observations and caveats: CD4+ contracting clones were found mainly in CM and EM, and CD8+ ones in EMRA. Some clones that responded were present in memory (sampled pre-infection), which suggests cross-reactive memory joined. Confirmation was lacking for SARS-CoV-2 specificity of second-wave clones that peaked on day 37.

The length of the CDR3 is 18 residues. The V segment lost 3 bases and the J segment 2 bases; nucleotides outside the gene matches: 7. The V gene's germline CDR1 is MGHRA and CDR2 YSYEKL. TCRdb fed the 5' RACE reads into MiXCR, producing one record per CDR3 protein. The sample yields under 350,000 distinct CDR3 sequences, roughly 16% seen once. The J gene is TRBJ2-5, the V gene TRBV4-1; TRBD2 aligns across 15 bases. Sequenced material: PBMCs or a T cell subset sorted from them (not recorded which). The sequence was obtained from a man younger than 30 who had mild COVID-19 (a few samples of this study predate the infection). Cell type and time point are not known. CDR3 protein: CASSHGLAGGPGQETQYF. CDR3 in DNA: TGCGCCAGCAGCCATGGACTAGCGGGGGGGCCGGGGCAAGAGACCCAGTACTTC.